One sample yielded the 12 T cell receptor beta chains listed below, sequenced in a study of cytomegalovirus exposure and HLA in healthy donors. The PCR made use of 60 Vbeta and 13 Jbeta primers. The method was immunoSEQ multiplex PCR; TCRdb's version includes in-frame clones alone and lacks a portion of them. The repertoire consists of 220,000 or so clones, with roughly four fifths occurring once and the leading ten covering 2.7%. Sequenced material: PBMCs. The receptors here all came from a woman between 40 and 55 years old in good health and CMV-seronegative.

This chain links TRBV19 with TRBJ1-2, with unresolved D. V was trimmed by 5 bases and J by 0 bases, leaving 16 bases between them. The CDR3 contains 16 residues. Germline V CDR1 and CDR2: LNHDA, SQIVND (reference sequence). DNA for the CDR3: TGTGCCAGTAGTCCCCCGCGAGGGCGAGCTAACTATGGCTACACCTTC. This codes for CASSPPRGRANYGYTF.

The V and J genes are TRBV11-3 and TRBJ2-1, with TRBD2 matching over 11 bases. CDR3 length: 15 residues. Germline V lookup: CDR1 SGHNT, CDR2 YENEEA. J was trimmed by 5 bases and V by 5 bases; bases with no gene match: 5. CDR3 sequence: CASSGTSGVNNEQFF. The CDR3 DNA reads TGTGCCAGCAGCGGGACTAGCGGAGTAAACAATGAGCAGTTCTTC. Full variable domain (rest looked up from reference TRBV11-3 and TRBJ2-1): EAGVVQSPRYKIIEKKQPVAFWCNPISGHNTLYWYLQNLGQGPELLIRYENEEAVDDSQLPKDRFSAERLKGVDSTLKIQPAELGDSAVYLCASSGTSGVNNEQFFGPGTRLTVL.

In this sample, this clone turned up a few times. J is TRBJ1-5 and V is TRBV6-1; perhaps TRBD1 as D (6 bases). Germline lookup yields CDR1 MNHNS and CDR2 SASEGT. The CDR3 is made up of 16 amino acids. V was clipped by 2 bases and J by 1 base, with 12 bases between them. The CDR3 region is CASSELRGKSNQPQHF. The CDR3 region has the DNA TGTGCCAGCAGTGAACTCAGGGGAAAAAGCAATCAGCCCCAGCATTTT.

CDR3: CASSRTGHLSGANVLTF. The CDR3 bases are TGTGCCAGTAGTCGGACAGGGCACCTCTCTGGGGCCAACGTCCTGACTTTC. J is TRBJ2-6 and V is TRBV19, with 8 bases that match TRBD1. V trimming: 5 bases; J trimming: 0 bases; junction bases outside the gene matches: 6. CDR1 and CDR2 (germline): LNHDA, SQIVND (reference sequence). This CDR3 has 17 amino acids.

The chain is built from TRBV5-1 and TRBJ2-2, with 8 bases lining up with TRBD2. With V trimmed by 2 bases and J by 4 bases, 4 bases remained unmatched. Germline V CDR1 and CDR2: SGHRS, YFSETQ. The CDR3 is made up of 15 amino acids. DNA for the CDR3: TGCGCCAGCAGCTTTAGCGGGATAGCCACCGGGGAGCTGTTTTTT. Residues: CASSFSGIATGELFF.

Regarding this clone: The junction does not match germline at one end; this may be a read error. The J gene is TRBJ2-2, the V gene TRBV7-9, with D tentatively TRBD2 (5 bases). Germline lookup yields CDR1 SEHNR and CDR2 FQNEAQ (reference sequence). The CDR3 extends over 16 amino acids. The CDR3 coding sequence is TGTTCCAGCAGCCTGGCGGGTTTGAGCGGCACCGGGGAGCTGTTTTTT. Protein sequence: CSSSLAGLSGTGELFF.

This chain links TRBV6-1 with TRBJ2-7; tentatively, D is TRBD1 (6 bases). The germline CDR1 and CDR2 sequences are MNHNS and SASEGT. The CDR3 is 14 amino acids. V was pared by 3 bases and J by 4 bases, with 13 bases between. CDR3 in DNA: TGTGCCAGCAGTGATGGGGGCCAGTTATACGAGCAGTACTTC. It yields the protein CASSDGGQLYEQYF.

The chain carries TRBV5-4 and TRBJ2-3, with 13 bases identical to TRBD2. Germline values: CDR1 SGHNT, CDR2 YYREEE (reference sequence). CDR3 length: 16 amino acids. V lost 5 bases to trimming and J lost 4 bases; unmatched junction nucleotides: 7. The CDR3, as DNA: TGTGCCAGCAGTCCGGGACTAGCGGGAAAGGCAGATACGCAGTATTTT. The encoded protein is CASSPGLAGKADTQYF. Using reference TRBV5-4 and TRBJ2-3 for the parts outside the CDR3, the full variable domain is ETGVTQSPTHLIKTRGQQVTLRCSSQSGHNTVSWYQQALGQGPQFIFQYYREEENGRGNFPPRFSGLQFPNYSSELNVNALELDDSALYLCASSPGLAGKADTQYFGPGTRLTVL.

The CDR3 region has the DNA TGCAGTGCTCGGGGCTACACCTTC. Translated, it gives CSARGYTF. The rearrangement links TRBV20-1 to TRBJ1-2; no definite D call. The CDR3 consists of 8 residues. Between the trimmed V and J ends, which lost 5 bases and 8 bases, there was a span of 3 bases. Germline CDR1 reads DFQATT; CDR2 reads SNEGSKA (reference sequence).

Written as DNA, the CDR3 is TGTGCCAGCAGCAAAAAATTGGGACCGGGACACGAGCCATTTTCCTACGAGCAGTACTTC. As protein: CASSKKLGPGHEPFSYEQYF. V usage is TRBV21-1 and J usage is TRBJ2-7; TRBD1, the D gene given by the table, was not confirmed from the DNA. TRBV21-1 represents a pseudogene. This CDR3 has 20 amino acids.

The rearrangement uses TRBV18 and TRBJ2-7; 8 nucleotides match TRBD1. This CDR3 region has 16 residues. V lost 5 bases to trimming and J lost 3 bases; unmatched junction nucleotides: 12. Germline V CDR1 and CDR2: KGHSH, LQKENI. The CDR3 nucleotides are TGTGCCAGCTCATCGCGCGGACAGGGCGACCTCTACGAGCAGTACTTC. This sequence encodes CASSSRGQGDLYEQYF.

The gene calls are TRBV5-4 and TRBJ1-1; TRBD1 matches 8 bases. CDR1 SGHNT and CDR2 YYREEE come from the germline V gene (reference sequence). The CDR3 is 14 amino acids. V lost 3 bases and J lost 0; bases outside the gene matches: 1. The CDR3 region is CASSWTGLNTEAFF. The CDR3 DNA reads TGTGCCAGCAGCTGGACAGGGTTGAACACTGAAGCTTTCTTT.